Below, one T cell receptor beta chain is given with its context. The antigen is undetermined. Within the sample, other DNA sequences also encode this same CDR3. The data were obtained in a study of a mutant IDH1 vaccine in newly diagnosed glioma. About the study: Once 4-6 weeks had passed after radiotherapy alone, vaccination started, or it started with temozolomide cycles. Standard pretreatment was either radiotherapy, temozolomide, or, for most, radiochemotherapy with temozolomide.

The protocol was immunoSEQ multiplex PCR, while the TCRdb copy is restricted to in-frame clones and leaves out a portion. The table includes some 120,000 clones, 80% detected once. The time point is: week 11, during vaccination. Every single dose of the vaccine, 300 ug of mutant IDH1 20-mer peptide, came with topical imiquimod. V dropped 5 bases and J dropped 1; count of bases not matched to a gene: 3. Per germline, CDR1 SGHTA and CDR2 FQGNSA. The CDR3 is 14 amino acids. This TCR came from a middle-aged man with glioma. This material consisted of PBMCs, taken from a glioma patient whose treatment included an IDH1 peptide vaccine. V gene TRBV7-2 combines with J gene TRBJ1-1, with 8 bases lining up with TRBD1. The CDR3: CASSSQGANTEAFF. In DNA form, the CDR3 reads TGTGCCAGCAGCAGTCAGGGGGCGAACACTGAAGCTTTCTTT.